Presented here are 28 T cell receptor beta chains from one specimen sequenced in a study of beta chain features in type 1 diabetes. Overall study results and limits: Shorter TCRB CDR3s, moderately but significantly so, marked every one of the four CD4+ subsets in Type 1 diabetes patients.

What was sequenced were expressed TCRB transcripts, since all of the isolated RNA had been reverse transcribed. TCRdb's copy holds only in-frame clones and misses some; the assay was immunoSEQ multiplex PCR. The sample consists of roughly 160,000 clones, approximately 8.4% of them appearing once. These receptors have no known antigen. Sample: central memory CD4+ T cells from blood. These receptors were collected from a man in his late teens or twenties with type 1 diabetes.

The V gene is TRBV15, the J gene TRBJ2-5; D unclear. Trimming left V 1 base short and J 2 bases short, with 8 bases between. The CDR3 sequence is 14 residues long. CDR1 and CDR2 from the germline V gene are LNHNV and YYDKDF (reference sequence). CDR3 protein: CATSRVTVQETQYF. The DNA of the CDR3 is TGTGCCACCAGCAGAGTAACGGTACAAGAGACCCAGTACTTC.

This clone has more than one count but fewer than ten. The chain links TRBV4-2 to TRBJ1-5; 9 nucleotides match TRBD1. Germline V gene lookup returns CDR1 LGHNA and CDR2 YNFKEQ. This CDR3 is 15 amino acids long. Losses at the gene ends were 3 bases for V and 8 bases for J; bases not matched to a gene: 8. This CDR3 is CASSQETGGVEPQHF. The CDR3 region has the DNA TGTGCCAGCAGCCAGGAAACAGGGGGCGTGGAGCCCCAGCATTTT.

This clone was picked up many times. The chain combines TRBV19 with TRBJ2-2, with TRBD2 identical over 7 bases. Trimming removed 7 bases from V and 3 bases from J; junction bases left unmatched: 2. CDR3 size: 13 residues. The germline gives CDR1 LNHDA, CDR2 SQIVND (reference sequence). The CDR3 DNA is TGTGCCAGTACTCTAGCGGACACCGGGGAGCTGTTTTTT. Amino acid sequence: CASTLADTGELFF.

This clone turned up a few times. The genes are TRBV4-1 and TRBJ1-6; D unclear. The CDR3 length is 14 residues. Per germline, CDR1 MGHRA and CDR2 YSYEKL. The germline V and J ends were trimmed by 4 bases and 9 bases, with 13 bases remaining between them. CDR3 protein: CASSPEPSFSPLHF. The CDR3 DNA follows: TGCGCCAGCAGCCCGGAGCCCAGTTTTTCACCCCTCCACTTT.

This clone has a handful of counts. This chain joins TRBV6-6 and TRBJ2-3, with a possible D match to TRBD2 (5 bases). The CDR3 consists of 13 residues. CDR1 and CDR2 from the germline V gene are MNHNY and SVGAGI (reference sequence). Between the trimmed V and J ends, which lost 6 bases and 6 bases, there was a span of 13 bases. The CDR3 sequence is CASRGPGKDTQYF. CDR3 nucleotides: TGTGCCAGCAGAGGACCGGGAAAGGATACGCAGTATTTT.

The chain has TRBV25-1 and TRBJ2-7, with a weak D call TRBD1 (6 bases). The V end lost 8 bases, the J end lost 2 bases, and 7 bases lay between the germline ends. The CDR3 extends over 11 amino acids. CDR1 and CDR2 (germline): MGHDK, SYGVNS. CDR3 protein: CASGQTYEQYF. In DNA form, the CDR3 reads TGTGCCAGCGGACAGACCTACGAGCAGTACTTC.

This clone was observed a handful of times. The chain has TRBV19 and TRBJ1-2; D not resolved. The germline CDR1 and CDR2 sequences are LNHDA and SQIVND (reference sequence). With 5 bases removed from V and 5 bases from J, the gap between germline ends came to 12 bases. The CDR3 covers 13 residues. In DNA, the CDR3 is TGTGCCAGTAGTTACTCCTTCGGGTATGGCTACACCTTC. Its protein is CASSYSFGYGYTF. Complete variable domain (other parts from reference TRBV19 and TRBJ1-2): DGGITQSPKYLFRKEGQNVTLSCEQNLNHDAMYWYRQDPGQGLRLIYYSQIVNDFQKGDIAEGYSVSREKKESFPLTVTSAQKNPTAFYLCASSYSFGYGYTFGSGTRLTVV.

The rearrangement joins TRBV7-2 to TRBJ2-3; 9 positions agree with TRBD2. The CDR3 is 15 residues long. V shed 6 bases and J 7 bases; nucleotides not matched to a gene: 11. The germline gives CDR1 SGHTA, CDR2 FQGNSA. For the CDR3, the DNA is TGTGCCAGCAGTCTCGTGGGGCGGGGGGGGAATACGCAGTATTTT. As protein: CASSLVGRGGNTQYF.

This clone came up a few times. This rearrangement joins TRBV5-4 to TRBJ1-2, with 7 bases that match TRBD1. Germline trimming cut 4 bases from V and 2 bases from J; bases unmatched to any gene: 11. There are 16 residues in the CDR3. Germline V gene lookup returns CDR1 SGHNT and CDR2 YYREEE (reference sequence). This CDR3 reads CASSPPGTARNYGYTF. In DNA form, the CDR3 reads TGTGCCAGCAGCCCCCCGGGGACAGCCAGAAACTATGGCTACACCTTC.

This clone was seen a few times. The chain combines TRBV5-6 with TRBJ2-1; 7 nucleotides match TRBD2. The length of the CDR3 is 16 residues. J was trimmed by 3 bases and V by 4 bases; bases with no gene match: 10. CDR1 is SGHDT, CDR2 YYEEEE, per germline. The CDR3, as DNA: TGTGCCAGCAGCACAACTGGGGGGGTAGTCTACAATGAGCAGTTCTTC. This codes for CASSTTGGVVYNEQFF.

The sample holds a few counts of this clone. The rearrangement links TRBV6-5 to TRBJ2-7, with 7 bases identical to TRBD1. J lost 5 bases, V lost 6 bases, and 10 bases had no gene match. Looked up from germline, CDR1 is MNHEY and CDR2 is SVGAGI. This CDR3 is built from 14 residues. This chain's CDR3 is CASRMDNRGDEQYF. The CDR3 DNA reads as TGTGCCAGCAGAATGGATAACAGGGGAGACGAGCAGTACTTC.

CDR3 in amino acids: CASSVSGSTDTQYF. The DNA of the CDR3 is TGTGCCAGCAGCGTAAGCGGGAGCACAGATACGCAGTATTTT. The chain is built from TRBV7-9 and TRBJ2-3, with D perhaps matching TRBD2 (6 bases). Trimming took 5 bases from V and 0 from J, leaving 9 bases between them. Per germline, CDR1 SEHNR and CDR2 FQNEAQ (reference sequence). This CDR3 comprises 14 residues.

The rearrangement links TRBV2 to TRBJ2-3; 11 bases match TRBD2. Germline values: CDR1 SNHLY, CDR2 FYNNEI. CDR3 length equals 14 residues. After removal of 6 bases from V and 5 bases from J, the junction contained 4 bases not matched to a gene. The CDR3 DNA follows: TGTGCCAGCAGAGCTAGCGGGGGGTTAGATACGCAGTATTTT. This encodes CASRASGGLDTQYF. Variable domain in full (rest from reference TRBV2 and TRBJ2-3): EPEVTQTPSHQVTQMGQEVILRCVPISNHLYFYWYRQILGQKVEFLVSFYNNEISEKSEIFDDQFSVERPDGSNFTLKIRSTKLEDSAMYFCASRASGGLDTQYFGPGTRLTVL.

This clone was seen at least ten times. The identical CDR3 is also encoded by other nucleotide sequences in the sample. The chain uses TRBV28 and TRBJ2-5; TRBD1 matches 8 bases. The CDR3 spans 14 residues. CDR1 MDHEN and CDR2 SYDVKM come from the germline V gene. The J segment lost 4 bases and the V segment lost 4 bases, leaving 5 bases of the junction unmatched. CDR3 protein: CASSSGQGRETQYF. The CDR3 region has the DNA TGTGCCAGCAGTTCCGGACAGGGACGAGAGACCCAGTACTTC. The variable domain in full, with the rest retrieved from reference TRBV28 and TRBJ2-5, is DVKVTQSSRYLVKRTGEKVFLECVQDMDHENMFWYRQDPGLGLRLIYFSYDVKMKEKGDIPEGYSVSREKKERFSLILESASTNQTSMYLCASSSGQGRETQYFGPGTRLLVL.

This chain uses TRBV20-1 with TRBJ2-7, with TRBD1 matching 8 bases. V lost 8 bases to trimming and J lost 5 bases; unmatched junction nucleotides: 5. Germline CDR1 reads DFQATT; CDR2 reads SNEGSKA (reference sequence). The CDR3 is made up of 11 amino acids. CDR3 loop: CSPRQGNEQYF. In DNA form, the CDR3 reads TGCAGTCCTCGACAGGGGAACGAGCAGTACTTC.

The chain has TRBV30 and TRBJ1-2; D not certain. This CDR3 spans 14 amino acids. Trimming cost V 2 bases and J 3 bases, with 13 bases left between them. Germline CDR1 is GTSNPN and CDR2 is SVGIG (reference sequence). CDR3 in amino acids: CAWSPPGSDYGYTF. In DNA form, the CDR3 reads TGTGCCTGGAGTCCCCCGGGGTCCGACTATGGCTACACCTTC.

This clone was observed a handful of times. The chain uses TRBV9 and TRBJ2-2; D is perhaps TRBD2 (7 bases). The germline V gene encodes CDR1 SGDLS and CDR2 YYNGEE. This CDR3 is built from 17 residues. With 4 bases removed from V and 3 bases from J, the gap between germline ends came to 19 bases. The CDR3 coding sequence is TGTGCCAGCAGCCCCGGCGGGGGCCTTTGGGACACCGGGGAGCTGTTTTTT. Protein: CASSPGGGLWDTGELFF.

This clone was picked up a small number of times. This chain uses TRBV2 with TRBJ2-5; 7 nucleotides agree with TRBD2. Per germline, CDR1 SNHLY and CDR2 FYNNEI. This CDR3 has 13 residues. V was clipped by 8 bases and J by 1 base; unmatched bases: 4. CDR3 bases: TGTGCCAGCCACGCTAGCGGCCAAGAGACCCAGTACTTC. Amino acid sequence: CASHASGQETQYF.

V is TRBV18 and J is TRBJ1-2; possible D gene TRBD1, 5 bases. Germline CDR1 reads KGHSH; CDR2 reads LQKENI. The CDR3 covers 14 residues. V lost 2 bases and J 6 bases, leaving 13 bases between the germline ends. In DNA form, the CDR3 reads TGTGCCAGCTCACCAAATCCAGGGCAGAATGGCTACACCTTC. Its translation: CASSPNPGQNGYTF.

The CDR3 region is CASTHGQNTNYGYTF. The CDR3 DNA sequence: TGTGCCAGCACCCATGGACAGAATACTAACTATGGCTACACCTTC. This sequence joins TRBV5-6 and TRBJ1-2, with D perhaps TRBD1 (6 bases). Germline assignment: CDR1 SGHDT and CDR2 YYEEEE. Between the trimmed V and J ends, which lost 6 bases and 0 bases, there was a span of 15 bases. This CDR3 region has 15 residues.

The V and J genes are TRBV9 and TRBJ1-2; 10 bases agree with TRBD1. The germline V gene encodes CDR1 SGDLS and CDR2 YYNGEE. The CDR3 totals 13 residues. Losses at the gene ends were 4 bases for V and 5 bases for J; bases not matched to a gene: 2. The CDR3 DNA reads TGTGCCAGCAGCCAGGACAGGGGGTATGGCTACACCTTC. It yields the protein CASSQDRGYGYTF.

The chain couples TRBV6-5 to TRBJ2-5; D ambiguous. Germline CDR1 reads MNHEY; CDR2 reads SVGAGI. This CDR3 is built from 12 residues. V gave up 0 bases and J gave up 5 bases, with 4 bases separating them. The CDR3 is CASSYSTETQYF. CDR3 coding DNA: TGTGCCAGCAGTTACTCGACTGAGACCCAGTACTTC.

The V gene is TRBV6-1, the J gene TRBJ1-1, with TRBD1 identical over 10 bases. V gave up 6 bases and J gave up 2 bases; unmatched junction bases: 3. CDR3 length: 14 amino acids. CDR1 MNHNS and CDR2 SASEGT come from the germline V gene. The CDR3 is CASRRDRGNTEAFF. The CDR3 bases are TGTGCCAGCAGAAGGGACAGGGGAAACACTGAAGCTTTCTTT.

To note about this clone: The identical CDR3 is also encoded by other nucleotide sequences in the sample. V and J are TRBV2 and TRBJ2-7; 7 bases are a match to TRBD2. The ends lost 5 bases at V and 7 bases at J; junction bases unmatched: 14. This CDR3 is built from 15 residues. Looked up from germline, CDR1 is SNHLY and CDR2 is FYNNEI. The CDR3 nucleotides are TGTGCCAGCAGTCCCCGCAGCGGGGTCGGGGGGGAGCAGTACTTC. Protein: CASSPRSGVGGEQYF.

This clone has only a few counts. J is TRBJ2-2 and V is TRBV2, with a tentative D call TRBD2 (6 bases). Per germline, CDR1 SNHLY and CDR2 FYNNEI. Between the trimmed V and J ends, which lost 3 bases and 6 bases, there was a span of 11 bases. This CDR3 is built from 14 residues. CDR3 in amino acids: CASSEAGRSGELFF. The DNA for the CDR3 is TGTGCCAGCAGTGAGGCAGGGAGGTCCGGGGAGCTGTTTTTT.

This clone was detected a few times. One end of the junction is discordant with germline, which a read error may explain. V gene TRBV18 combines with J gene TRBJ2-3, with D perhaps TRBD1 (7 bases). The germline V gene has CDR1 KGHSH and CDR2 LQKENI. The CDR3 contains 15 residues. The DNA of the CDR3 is TGTGCCAGCTCACATCTATTTAGGGGGGACAGAGGAGTCCCTTTT. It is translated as CASSHLFRGDRGVPF.

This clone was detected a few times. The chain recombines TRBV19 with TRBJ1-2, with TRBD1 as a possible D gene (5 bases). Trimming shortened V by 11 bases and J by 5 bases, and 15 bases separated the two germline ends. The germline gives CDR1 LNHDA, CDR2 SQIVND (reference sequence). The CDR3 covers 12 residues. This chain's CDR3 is CAVQGSGYGYTF. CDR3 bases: TGTGCCGTCCAGGGCTCTGGGTATGGCTACACCTTC.

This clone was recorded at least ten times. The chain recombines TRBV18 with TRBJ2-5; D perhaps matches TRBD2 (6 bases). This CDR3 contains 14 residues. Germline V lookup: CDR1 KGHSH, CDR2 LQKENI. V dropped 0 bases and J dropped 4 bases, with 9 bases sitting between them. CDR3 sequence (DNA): TGTGCCAGCTCACCACCGATTAGCGGAGAGACCCAGTACTTC. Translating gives CASSPPISGETQYF.